This TCR beta chain was recovered during a study of identical twins. General study results and limits: Excess sharing between twins was weaker in beta out-of-frame sequences.

CDR3 size: 18 residues. Germline V gene data show CDR1 as DFQATT and CDR2 as SNEGSKA (reference sequence). The trim removed 0 bases at V and 2 bases at J, leaving 5 bases unmatched. With template switching, a universal primer site was added, and the cDNA carried unique molecular identifiers. MiXCR was run by TCRdb on the 5' RACE reads, yielding one entry per CDR3 protein. This sample has around 490,000 distinct CDR3 sequences, with over 12% found just once. This clonotype has more than one count but fewer than ten. Antigen specificity is unknown. The sample was also reused in another study, on yellow fever vaccine responses in identical twins. Per that paper: Twins' vaccine T cell responses were reported to seem partly convergent and partly personalized.

The sequenced sample consisted of CD4+ T cells sorted from blood. The sequence came from a woman between 18 and 29 years old in good health. The gene calls are TRBV20-1 and TRBJ2-2; 14 bases line up with TRBD2. The CDR3 here is CSARDRTSGRTNTGELFF. As DNA, the CDR3 is TGCAGTGCTAGAGACAGGACTAGCGGGAGGACAAACACCGGGGAGCTGTTTTTT.